This T cell receptor beta chain was identified during a study of PD-L1 blockade in urothelial cancer. The wider study: Study patients had been treated with 0 to 3 previous chemotherapy regimens.

Time point in this sample: peripheral blood 6 weeks after treatment start. The CDR3 runs 13 residues. From germline, CDR1 is SGHRS and CDR2 YFSETQ. Method: immunoSEQ multiplex PCR; TCRdb's copy keeps in-frame clones and lacks some. The repertoire has about 29,000 clones, roughly 84% of them found once; the top ten carry approximately 3%. Here the sequenced sample was PBMCs, taken around atezolizumab (anti-PD-L1) treatment. The clonotype originates from a man aged 65 to 85 with urothelial cancer. The chain joins TRBV5-1 to TRBJ2-5; D perhaps matches TRBD1 (6 bases). TRBJ2-7 explains the end of the DNA better; the J call may be wrong. CDR3 coding DNA: TGCGCCAGCAGCTTGGACAGGGCCCACGAGCAGTACTTC. Its translation is CASSLDRAHEQYF.